This TCR beta chain derives from a study of blood T cell repertoires in COVID-19. The germline CDR1 and CDR2 sequences are SQVTM and ANQGSEA. V was clipped by 4 bases and J by 0 bases, with 9 bases between them. This CDR3 comprises 13 residues. Membership in each cohort depended on participant-reported clinical history. Recovered status in Cohort 3 required two negative PCRs, clearance, or symptom resolution. The assay was immunoSEQ multiplex PCR, and TCRdb's table has in-frame clones only and misses some. The table has approximately 260,000 clones, around nine tenths seen once. This TCR was recovered from a woman aged 55-69 years who had recovered from COVID-19. The V and J genes are TRBV29-1 and TRBJ1-1; unclear D gene. The sample consisted of PBMCs or T cells enriched from blood (not recorded which). CDR3 DNA: TGCAGCGTTGTTGGTCCTATGAACACTGAAGCTTTCTTT. Amino acids: CSVVGPMNTEAFF.